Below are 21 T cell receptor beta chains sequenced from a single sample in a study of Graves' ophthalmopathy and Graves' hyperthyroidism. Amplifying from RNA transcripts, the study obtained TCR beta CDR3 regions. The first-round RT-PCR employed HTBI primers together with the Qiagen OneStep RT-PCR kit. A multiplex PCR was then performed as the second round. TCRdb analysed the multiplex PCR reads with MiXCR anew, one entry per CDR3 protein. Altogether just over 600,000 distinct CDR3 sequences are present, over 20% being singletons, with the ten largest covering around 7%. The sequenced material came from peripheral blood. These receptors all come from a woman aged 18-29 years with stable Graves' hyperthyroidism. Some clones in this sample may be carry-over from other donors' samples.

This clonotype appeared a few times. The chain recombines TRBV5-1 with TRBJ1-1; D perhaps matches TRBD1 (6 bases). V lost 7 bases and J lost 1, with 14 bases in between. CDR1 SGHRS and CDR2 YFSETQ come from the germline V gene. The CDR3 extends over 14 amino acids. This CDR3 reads CASAWGAANTEAFF. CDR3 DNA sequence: TGCGCCAGCGCCTGGGGGGCAGCGAACACTGAAGCTTTCTTT.

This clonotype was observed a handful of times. The CDR3: CASSPGAPIGANTEAFF. CDR3 coding DNA: TGTGCCAGCTCACCAGGCGCCCCGATAGGGGCGAACACTGAAGCTTTCTTT. V usage is TRBV18 and J usage is TRBJ1-1, with D tentatively TRBD1 (5 bases). This CDR3 spans 17 amino acids. Germline CDR1 reads KGHSH; CDR2 reads LQKENI. The V gene lost 2 bases and the J gene lost 1 base, with 17 bases spanning the gap.

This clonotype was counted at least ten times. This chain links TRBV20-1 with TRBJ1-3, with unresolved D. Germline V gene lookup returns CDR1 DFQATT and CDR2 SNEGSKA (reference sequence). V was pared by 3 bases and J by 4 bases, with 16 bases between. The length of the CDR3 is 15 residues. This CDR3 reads CSASRQRRKGNTIYF. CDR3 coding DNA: TGCAGTGCTAGTAGACAACGGAGAAAGGGAAACACCATATATTTT.

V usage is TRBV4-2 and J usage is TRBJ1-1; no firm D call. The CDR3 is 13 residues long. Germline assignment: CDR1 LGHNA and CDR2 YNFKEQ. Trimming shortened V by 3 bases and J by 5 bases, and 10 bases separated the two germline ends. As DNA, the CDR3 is TGTGCCAGCAGCCAGAGGTTAGGGACTGAAGCTTTCTTT. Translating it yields CASSQRLGTEAFF.

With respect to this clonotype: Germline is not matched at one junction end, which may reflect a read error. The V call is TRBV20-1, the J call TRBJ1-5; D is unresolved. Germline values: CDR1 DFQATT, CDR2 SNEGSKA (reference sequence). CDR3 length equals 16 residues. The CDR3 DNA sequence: TGCAGTGCTAGAGATCCCTCGGCCGTGGGCAATCAGCCTCAGCATTTT. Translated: CSARDPSAVGNQPQHF.

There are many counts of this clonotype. The CDR3 coding sequence is TGTGCCAGCAGCCGCTGGAAAAGCGGGACTAACACCGGGGAGCTGTTTTTT. It translates to CASSRWKSGTNTGELFF. The J gene is TRBJ2-2, the V gene TRBV7-3; 7 nucleotides match TRBD2. V dropped 5 bases and J dropped 2; count of bases not matched to a gene: 11. This CDR3 contains 17 residues. Germline lookup yields CDR1 SGHTA and CDR2 FQGTGA.

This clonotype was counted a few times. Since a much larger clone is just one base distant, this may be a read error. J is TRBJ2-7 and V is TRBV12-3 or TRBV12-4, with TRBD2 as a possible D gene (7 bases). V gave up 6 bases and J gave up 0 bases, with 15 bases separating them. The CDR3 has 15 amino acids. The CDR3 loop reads CASSPGGGGSYEQYF. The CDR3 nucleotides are TGTGCCAGCAGCCCCGGGGGAGGGGGCTCCTACGAGCAGTACTTC.

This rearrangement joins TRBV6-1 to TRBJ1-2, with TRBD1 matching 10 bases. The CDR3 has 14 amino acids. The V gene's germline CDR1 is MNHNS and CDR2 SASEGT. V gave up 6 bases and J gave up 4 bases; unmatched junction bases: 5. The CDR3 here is CASSETGGPYGYTF. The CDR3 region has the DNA TGTGCCAGCAGCGAGACAGGGGGCCCCTATGGCTACACCTTC.

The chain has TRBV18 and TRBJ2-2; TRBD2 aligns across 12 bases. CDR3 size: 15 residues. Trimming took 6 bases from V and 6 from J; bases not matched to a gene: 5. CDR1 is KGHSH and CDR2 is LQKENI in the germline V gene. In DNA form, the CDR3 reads TGTGCCAGCTCGCAGACTAGCGGGGGCTCCGGGGAGCTGTTTTTT. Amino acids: CASSQTSGGSGELFF. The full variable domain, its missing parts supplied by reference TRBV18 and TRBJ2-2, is NAGVMQNPRHLVRRRGQEARLRCSPMKGHSHVYWYRQLPEEGLKFMVYLQKENIIDESGMPKERFSAEFPKEGPSILRIQQVVRGDSAAYFCASSQTSGGSGELFFGEGSRLTVL.

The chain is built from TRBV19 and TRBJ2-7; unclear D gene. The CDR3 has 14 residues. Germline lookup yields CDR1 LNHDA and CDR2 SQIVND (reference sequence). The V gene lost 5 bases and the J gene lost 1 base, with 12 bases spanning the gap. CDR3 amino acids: CASSPRAISYEQYF. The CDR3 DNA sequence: TGTGCCAGTAGTCCAAGGGCCATATCCTACGAGCAGTACTTC.

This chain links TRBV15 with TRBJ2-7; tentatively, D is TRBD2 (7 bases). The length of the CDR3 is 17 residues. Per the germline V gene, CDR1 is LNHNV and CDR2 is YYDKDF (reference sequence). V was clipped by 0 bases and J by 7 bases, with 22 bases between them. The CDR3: CATSRDPPSGTRGEQYF. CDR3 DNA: TGTGCCACCAGCAGAGATCCACCCAGCGGGACCAGGGGAGAGCAGTACTTC. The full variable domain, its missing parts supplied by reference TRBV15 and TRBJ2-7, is DAMVIQNPRYQVTQFGKPVTLSCSQTLNHNVMYWYQQKSSQAPKLLFHYYDKDFNNEADTPDNFQSRRPNTSFCFLDIRSPGLGDTAMYLCATSRDPPSGTRGEQYFGPGTRLTVT.

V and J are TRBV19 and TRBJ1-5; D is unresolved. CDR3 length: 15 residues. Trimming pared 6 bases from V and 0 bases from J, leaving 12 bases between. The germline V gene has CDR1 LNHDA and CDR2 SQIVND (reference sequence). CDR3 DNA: TGTGCCAGTAGGAACAGCTATTATAGCAATCAGCCCCAGCATTTT. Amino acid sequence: CASRNSYYSNQPQHF.

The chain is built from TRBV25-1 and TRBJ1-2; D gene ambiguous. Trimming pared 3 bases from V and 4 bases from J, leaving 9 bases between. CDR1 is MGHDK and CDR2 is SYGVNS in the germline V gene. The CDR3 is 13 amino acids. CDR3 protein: CASSEPLGYGYTF. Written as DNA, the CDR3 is TGTGCCAGCAGTGAGCCCCTAGGCTATGGCTACACCTTC.

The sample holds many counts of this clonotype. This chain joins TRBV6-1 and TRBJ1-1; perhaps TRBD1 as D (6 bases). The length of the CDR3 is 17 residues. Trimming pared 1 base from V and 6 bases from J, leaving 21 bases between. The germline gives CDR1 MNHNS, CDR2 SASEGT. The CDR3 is CASSEGTVTRGRAEAFF. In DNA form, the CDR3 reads TGTGCCAGCAGTGAAGGGACAGTTACCCGGGGGCGCGCTGAAGCTTTCTTT.

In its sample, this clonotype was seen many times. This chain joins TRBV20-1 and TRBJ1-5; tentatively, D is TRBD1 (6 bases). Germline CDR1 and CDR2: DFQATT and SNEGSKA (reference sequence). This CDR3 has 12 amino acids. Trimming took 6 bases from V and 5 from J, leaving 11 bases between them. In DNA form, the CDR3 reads TGCAGTGCCAGTCACAGGGATCAGCCCCAGCATTTT. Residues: CSASHRDQPQHF.

CDR3 DNA sequence: TGTGCCAGCAGCCTGCCATCCCGGACAGGGGGTTCCCGGGAGACCCAGTACTTC. This codes for CASSLPSRTGGSRETQYF. The chain employs TRBV11-2 and TRBJ2-5; 10 nucleotides align to TRBD1. There are 18 residues in the CDR3. Germline CDR1 is SGHAT and CDR2 is FQNNGV. The J segment lost 5 bases and the V segment lost 5 bases, leaving 17 bases of the junction unmatched. Variable domain in full (rest from reference TRBV11-2 and TRBJ2-5): EAGVAQSPRYKIIEKRQSVAFWCNPISGHATLYWYQQILGQGPKLLIQFQNNGVVDDSQLPKDRFSAERLKGVDSTLKIQPAKLEDSAVYLCASSLPSRTGGSRETQYFGPGTRLLVL.

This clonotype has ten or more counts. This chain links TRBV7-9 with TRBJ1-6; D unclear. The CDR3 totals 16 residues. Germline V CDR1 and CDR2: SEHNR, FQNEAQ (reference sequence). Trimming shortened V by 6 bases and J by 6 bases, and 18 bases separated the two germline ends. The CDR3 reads CASSHSRGYSNSPLHF. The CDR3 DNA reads TGTGCCAGCAGTCACTCGAGAGGATATTCTAATTCACCCCTCCACTTT.

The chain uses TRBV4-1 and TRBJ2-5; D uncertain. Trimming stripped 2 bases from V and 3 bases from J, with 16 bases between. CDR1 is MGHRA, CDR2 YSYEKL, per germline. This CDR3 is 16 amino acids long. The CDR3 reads CASSQSDRYIEETQYF. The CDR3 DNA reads TGCGCCAGCAGCCAATCCGACCGCTATATTGAAGAGACCCAGTACTTC.

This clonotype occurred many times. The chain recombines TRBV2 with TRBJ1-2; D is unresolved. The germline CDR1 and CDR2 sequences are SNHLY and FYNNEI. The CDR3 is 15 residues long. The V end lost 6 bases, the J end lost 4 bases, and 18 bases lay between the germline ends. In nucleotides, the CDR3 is TGTGCCAGCAGGGGCACGAGTAGTATTCTCTATGGCTACACCTTC. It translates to CASRGTSSILYGYTF.

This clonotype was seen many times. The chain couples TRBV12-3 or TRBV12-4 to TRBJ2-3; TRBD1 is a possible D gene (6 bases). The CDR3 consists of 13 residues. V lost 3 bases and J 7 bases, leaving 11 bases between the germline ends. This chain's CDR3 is CASSLAGVHTQYF. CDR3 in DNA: TGTGCCAGCAGTTTGGCAGGGGTACATACGCAGTATTTT.

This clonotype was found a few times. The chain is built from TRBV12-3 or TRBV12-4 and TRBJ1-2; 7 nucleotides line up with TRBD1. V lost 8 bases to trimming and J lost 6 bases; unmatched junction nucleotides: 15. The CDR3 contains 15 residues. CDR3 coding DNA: TGTGCCAGCCCCCTGGAGGGGGCGCCTCACCATGGCTACACCTTC. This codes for CASPLEGAPHHGYTF.